This T cell receptor (beta chain) emerged from a study of blood T cell repertoires in COVID-19. Turning to the study itself: Material from acute and convalescent COVID-19 was sourced from the United States, Italy and Spain. The cDNA or gDNA used as material had been derived from T cells, B-cell-depleted T cells, or PBMCs.

This CDR3 comprises 16 residues. Germline V gene sequence: CDR1 LNHDA, CDR2 SQIVND (reference sequence). The V and J ends lost 4 bases and 1 base, in that order; junction bases with no gene match: 6. The assay was immunoSEQ multiplex PCR, and TCRdb's table has in-frame clones only and misses some. The sample gives 150,000 or so clones, approximately 86% of which show up once; 0.63% is in the top ten. Seattle patients were enrolled during active infection and followed longitudinally. The receptor comes from a man aged 55 to 69 with COVID-19, enrolled during active disease. This chain joins TRBV19 and TRBJ1-2, with TRBD1 matching 10 bases. Sequenced: peripheral blood. CDR3 nucleotides: TGTGCCAGTAGTACCCTCGGGACAGGGGTTAACTATGGCTACACCTTC. Protein sequence: CASSTLGTGVNYGYTF.